These 20 T cell receptor beta chains originate from one sample sequenced in a study of graft-versus-host responses after intestinal transplantation. The assay was immunoSEQ multiplex PCR, and TCRdb's table has in-frame clones only and misses some. The sample records tens of thousands of clones, around 96% being singletons. This sample comprised PBMCs, obtained 335 days after intestinal transplant. These receptor sequences come from a human patient who received an intestinal transplant, so some T cells may come from the graft donor.

This clone was seen only once. This rearrangement joins TRBV6-1 to TRBJ2-1; D unresolved. Germline-derived CDR1 and CDR2 are MNHNS and SASEGT. The CDR3 spans 9 residues. V was shortened by 4 bases and J by 15 bases, with 7 bases between the two germline ends. The CDR3 nucleotides are TGTGCCAGCAGTGCCCAACCGTTCTTC. As protein: CASSAQPFF.

This clone has only a few counts. This chain connects TRBV6-1 to TRBJ1-2; D is possibly TRBD1 (6 bases). The CDR3 consists of 15 residues. Germline V gene sequence: CDR1 MNHNS, CDR2 SASEGT. The V end lost 3 bases, the J end lost 1 base, and 12 bases lay between the germline ends. DNA for the CDR3: TGTGCCAGCAGTGACTGGGGGCGGCGTAACTATGGCTACACCTTC. This gives the protein CASSDWGRRNYGYTF.

CDR3 sequence (DNA): TGTGCCAGCACCCCCTTACCGGGACAGGGAGCATCAGATACGCAGTATTTT. Translating gives CASTPLPGQGASDTQYF. The chain links TRBV7-9 to TRBJ2-3, with 9 bases matching TRBD1. CDR1 SEHNR and CDR2 FQNEAQ come from the germline V gene (reference sequence). Trimming removed 7 bases from V and 4 bases from J; junction bases left unmatched: 15. This CDR3 region has 17 residues.

V and J are TRBV27 and TRBJ2-3; D gene uncertain. V lost 3 bases and J 0 bases, leaving 10 bases between the germline ends. Germline V gene lookup returns CDR1 MNHEY and CDR2 SMNVEV (reference sequence). This CDR3 is 15 amino acids long. The chain's CDR3 is CASSFTASSTDTQYF. The CDR3 DNA reads as TGTGCCAGCAGTTTTACAGCGTCTAGCACAGATACGCAGTATTTT.

This rearrangement joins TRBV7-7 to TRBJ2-2; D possibly matches TRBD1 or TRBD2 (5 bases each). The V end was cut by 1 base, the J end by 4 bases, with 7 bases between. The CDR3 is 14 amino acids. The germline gives CDR1 SSHAT, CDR2 FNYEAQ (reference sequence). CDR3 amino acids: CASSLGGSTGELFF. The CDR3 region has the DNA TGTGCCAGCAGCTTAGGGGGGAGCACCGGGGAGCTGTTTTTT. Filled out from reference TRBV7-7 and TRBJ2-2, the complete variable domain reads GAGVSQSPRYKVTKRGQDVTLRCDPISSHATLYWYQQALGQGPEFLTYFNYEAQPDKSGLPSDRFSAERPEGSISTLTIQRTEQRDSAMYRCASSLGGSTGELFFGEGSRLTVL.

The rearrangement joins TRBV7-7 to TRBJ1-3; D unclear. CDR3 length: 13 residues. Germline assignment: CDR1 SSHAT and CDR2 FNYEAQ (reference sequence). The V gene lost 1 base and the J gene lost 10 bases, with 11 bases spanning the gap. This CDR3 is CASSLDLGDTIYF. CDR3 DNA: TGTGCCAGCAGCTTAGATCTCGGGGATACCATATATTTT.

This sequence joins TRBV27 and TRBJ2-5, with a weak D call TRBD1 (6 bases). Per the germline V gene, CDR1 is MNHEY and CDR2 is SMNVEV (reference sequence). The V and J ends lost 2 bases and 5 bases respectively, with 12 bases between them. This CDR3 has 14 amino acids. CDR3 sequence (DNA): TGTGCCAGCAGTTTAACAGGGATGCAGGAGACCCAGTACTTC. This encodes CASSLTGMQETQYF.

The rearrangement uses TRBV7-2 and TRBJ2-1; D is unclear. The length of the CDR3 is 15 residues. Germline-derived CDR1 and CDR2 are SGHTA and FQGNSA. V lost 5 bases and J lost 2, with 13 bases in between. The chain's CDR3 is CASSTPRAAYNEQFF. In nucleotides, the CDR3 is TGTGCCAGCAGCACCCCTCGCGCGGCCTACAATGAGCAGTTCTTC.

This chain links TRBV9 with TRBJ1-5; D is undetermined. The germline V and J ends were trimmed by 1 base and 6 bases, with 14 bases remaining between them. The germline CDR1 and CDR2 sequences are SGDLS and YYNGEE. The CDR3 runs 15 residues. The DNA for the CDR3 is TGTGCCAGCAGCGTAAGTTCCGAAGCGCGTCAGCCCCAGCATTTT. Translated: CASSVSSEARQPQHF.

This clone was seen a single time. The chain links TRBV6-4 to TRBJ1-1; D gene uncertain. The CDR3 is made up of 14 amino acids. With 4 bases removed from V and 4 bases from J, the gap between germline ends came to 13 bases. Germline CDR1 MRHNA, CDR2 SNTAGT. The CDR3 sequence is CASSVGPGSTEAFF. In nucleotides, the CDR3 is TGTGCCAGCAGTGTTGGCCCTGGTAGCACTGAAGCTTTCTTT.

This sequence joins TRBV6-1 and TRBJ2-7, with 7 positions matching TRBD2. CDR1 and CDR2 from the germline V gene are MNHNS and SASEGT. The CDR3 is 12 residues long. V trimming: 8 bases; J trimming: 6 bases; junction bases outside the gene matches: 7. For the CDR3, the DNA is TGTGCCAGCGGGAGGGCCGTCGCCGAGCAGTACTTC. Protein: CASGRAVAEQYF.

This chain connects TRBV5-1 to TRBJ1-4; TRBD1 aligns across 7 bases. The germline V gene has CDR1 SGHRS and CDR2 YFSETQ. V lost 3 bases, J lost 2 bases, and 1 base stayed unmatched. This CDR3 is 14 amino acids long. CDR3 nucleotides: TGCGCCAGCAGCTCGACAGGGACTAATGAAAAACTGTTTTTT. This translates into CASSSTGTNEKLFF.

The chain couples TRBV2 to TRBJ2-6; no reliable D call. The CDR3 loop spans 16 amino acids. The germline V gene encodes CDR1 SNHLY and CDR2 FYNNEI. V lost 7 bases and J 4 bases, leaving 17 bases between the germline ends. CDR3 protein: CASIRTPTSGANVLTF. CDR3 bases: TGTGCCAGCATCAGGACCCCGACCTCCGGGGCCAACGTCCTGACTTTC.

The chain joins TRBV9 to TRBJ1-3, with D maybe TRBD1 (5 bases). Trimming took 3 bases from V and 0 from J, leaving 10 bases between them. This CDR3 is 15 amino acids long. From germline, CDR1 is SGDLS and CDR2 YYNGEE. CDR3 loop: CASSARGGSGNTIYF. As DNA, the CDR3 is TGTGCCAGCAGCGCCCGTGGGGGCTCTGGAAACACCATATATTTT.

V and J are TRBV28 and TRBJ2-1, with D possibly matching TRBD2 (6 bases). V dropped 3 bases and J dropped 1 base, with 13 bases sitting between them. CDR3 size: 16 residues. CDR1 and CDR2 (germline): MDHEN, SYDVKM. CDR3 nucleotide sequence: TGTGCCAGCAGTTTTAGCGGACACTTATCCTACAATGAGCAGTTCTTC. This sequence encodes CASSFSGHLSYNEQFF.

The V gene is TRBV5-5, the J gene TRBJ1-2; a weak D match, TRBD1 (5 bases). Trimming removed 2 bases at V and 6 bases at J, with 14 bases between. Germline assignment: CDR1 SGHKS and CDR2 YYEKEE (reference sequence). CDR3 length equals 14 residues. The chain's CDR3 is CASSLRGRPNGYTF. Written as DNA, the CDR3 is TGTGCCAGCAGCTTACGGGGACGACCGAATGGCTACACCTTC. Using reference TRBV5-5 and TRBJ1-2 for the parts outside the CDR3, the full variable domain is DAGVTQSPTHLIKTRGQQVTLRCSPISGHKSVSWYQQVLGQGPQFIFQYYEKEERGRGNFPDRFSARQFPNYSSELNVNALLLGDSALYLCASSLRGRPNGYTFGSGTRLTVV.

The V and J genes are TRBV4-1 and TRBJ2-7; D may be TRBD2 (6 bases). V dropped 8 bases and J dropped 0 bases, with 14 bases sitting between them. Germline V gene sequence: CDR1 MGHRA, CDR2 YSYEKL. The CDR3 has 14 amino acids. CDR3 protein: CASRDFLTSYEQYF. CDR3 in DNA: TGCGCCAGCCGGGACTTTTTAACCTCCTACGAGCAGTACTTC.

The gene calls are TRBV13 and TRBJ2-1, with 9 positions matching TRBD2. The trim removed 4 bases at V and 8 bases at J, leaving 9 bases unmatched. This CDR3 has 15 amino acids. Per germline, CDR1 PRHDT and CDR2 FYEKMQ (reference sequence). The CDR3 spells CASSSGTSRSDEQFF. The DNA of the CDR3 is TGTGCCAGCAGCTCCGGGACTAGCAGGTCCGATGAGCAGTTCTTC.

The chain has TRBV27 and TRBJ2-3, with D hard to call. This CDR3 has 14 amino acids. Trimming shortened V by 3 bases and J by 2 bases, and 9 bases separated the two germline ends. Germline CDR1 is MNHEY and CDR2 is SMNVEV (reference sequence). The CDR3 DNA reads TGTGCCAGCAGTTTGGTCTACCCCACAGATACGCAGTATTTT. Amino acids: CASSLVYPTDTQYF.

This sequence joins TRBV18 and TRBJ1-5; D is uncertain. The CDR3 consists of 16 residues. Trimming left V 3 bases short and J 0 bases short, with 12 bases between. Looked up from germline, CDR1 is KGHSH and CDR2 is LQKENI. In DNA form, the CDR3 reads TGTGCCAGCTCACCGATGGATGTATCTAGCAATCAGCCCCAGCATTTT. Translating gives CASSPMDVSSNQPQHF.